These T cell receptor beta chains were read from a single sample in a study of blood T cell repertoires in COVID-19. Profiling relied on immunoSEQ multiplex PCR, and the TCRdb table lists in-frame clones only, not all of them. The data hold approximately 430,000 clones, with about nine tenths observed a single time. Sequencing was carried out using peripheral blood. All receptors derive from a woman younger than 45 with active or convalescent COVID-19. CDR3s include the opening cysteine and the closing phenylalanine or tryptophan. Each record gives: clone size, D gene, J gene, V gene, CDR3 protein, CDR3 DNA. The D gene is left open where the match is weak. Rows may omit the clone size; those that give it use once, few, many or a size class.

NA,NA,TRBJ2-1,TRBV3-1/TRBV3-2,CASRIQGEQFF,TGTGCCAGCAGAATCCAGGGTGAGCAGTTCTTC
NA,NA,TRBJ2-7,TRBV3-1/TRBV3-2,CASSQDISWAGNEQYF,TGTGCCAGCAGCCAAGATATTAGTTGGGCAGGGAACGAGCAGTACTTC
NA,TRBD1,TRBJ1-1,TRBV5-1,CASSERTGGRTEAFF,TGCGCCAGCAGCGAGAGGACAGGGGGCCGAACTGAAGCTTTCTTT
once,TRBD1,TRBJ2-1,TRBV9,CASSVGGGLLLNEQFF,TGTGCCAGCAGCGTAGGAGGGGGCCTACTACTGAATGAGCAGTTCTTC
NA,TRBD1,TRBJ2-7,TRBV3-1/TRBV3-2,CASGQGSYEQYF,TGTGCCAGCGGACAGGGATCCTACGAGCAGTACTTC
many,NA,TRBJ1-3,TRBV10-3,CAISESGTGNTIYF,TGTGCCATCAGTGAATCAGGGACTGGAAACACCATATATTTT
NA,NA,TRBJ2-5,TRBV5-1,CASSLQGGETQYF,TGCGCCAGCAGCTTACAGGGTGGGGAGACCCAGTACTTC
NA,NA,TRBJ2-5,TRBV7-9,CASSEEVAVQETQYF,TGTGCCAGCAGCGAGGAGGTAGCGGTCCAAGAGACCCAGTACTTC
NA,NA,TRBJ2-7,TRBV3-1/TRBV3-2,CASSQRASPDYEQYF,TGTGCCAGCAGCCAAAGGGCTAGCCCCGACTACGAGCAGTACTTC
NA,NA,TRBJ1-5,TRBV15,CATSRVTSGLIQPQHF,TGTGCCACCAGCAGAGTAACAAGCGGGTTGATTCAGCCCCAGCATTTT
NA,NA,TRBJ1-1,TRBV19,CASKPRGVNTEAFF,TGTGCCAGTAAACCCCGGGGGGTGAACACTGAAGCTTTCTTT
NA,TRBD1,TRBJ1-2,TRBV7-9,CASSAGQGAGGYTF,TGTGCCAGCAGCGCTGGACAGGGGGCCGGCGGCTACACCTTC
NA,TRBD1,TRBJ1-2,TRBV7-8,CASSLVWDRGSSGGYTF,TGTGCCAGCAGCTTAGTGTGGGACAGGGGATCTTCGGGTGGCTACACCTTC
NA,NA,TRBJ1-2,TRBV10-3,CAIRPTEPIYGYTF,TGTGCCATCAGACCGACAGAACCTATCTATGGCTACACCTTC
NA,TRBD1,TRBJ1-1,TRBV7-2,CASSLRQGTEAFF,TGTGCCAGCAGCCTAAGACAGGGCACTGAAGCTTTCTTT
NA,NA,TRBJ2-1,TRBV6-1,CASSDEPLGDEQFF,TGTGCCAGCAGTGACGAACCCCTAGGCGATGAGCAGTTCTTC
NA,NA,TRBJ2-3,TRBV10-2,CASRSSGISKNTDTQYF,TGCGCCAGCAGGAGTAGCGGAATATCTAAAAACACAGATACGCAGTATTTT